The subject of this entry is one TCR beta chain. The data were taken from a study of blood T cell repertoires in COVID-19. Study-level information: Sources were T cells, B-cell-depleted T cells, or PBMCs; the material itself was cDNA or gDNA.

Produced via immunoSEQ multiplex PCR; TCRdb's table is partial and in-frame only. The table includes around 190,000 clones, roughly 77% detected once. The sequenced sample was peripheral blood. This clonotype was obtained from an older man with active or convalescent COVID-19.

The CDR3 coding sequence is TGCGCCAGCAGCGCGGGGACAGGAGGAGAAAAACTGTTTTTT. Translated: CASSAGTGGEKLFF. The chain employs TRBV5-1 and TRBJ1-4, with TRBD1 identical over 8 bases. Unmatched junction bases numbered 7, after V lost 4 bases and J lost 8 bases. Germline CDR1 SGHRS, CDR2 YFSETQ. The CDR3 consists of 14 residues.